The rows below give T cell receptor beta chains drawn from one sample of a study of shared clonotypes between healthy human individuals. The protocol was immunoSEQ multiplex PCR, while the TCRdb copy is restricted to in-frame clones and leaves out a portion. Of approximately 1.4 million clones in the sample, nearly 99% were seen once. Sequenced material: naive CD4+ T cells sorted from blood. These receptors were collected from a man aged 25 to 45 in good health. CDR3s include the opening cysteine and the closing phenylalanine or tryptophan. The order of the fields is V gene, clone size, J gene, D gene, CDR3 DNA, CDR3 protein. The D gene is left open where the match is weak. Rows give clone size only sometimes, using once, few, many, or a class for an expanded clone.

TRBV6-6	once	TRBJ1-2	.	TGTGCCAGCAGCCCCGACTATGGCTACACCTTC	CASSPDYGYTF
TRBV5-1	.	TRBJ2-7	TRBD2	TGCGCCAGCAGCCCCGGGGGGTCTTACGAGCAGTACTTC	CASSPGGSYEQYF
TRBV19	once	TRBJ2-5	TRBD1	TGTGCCAGTAGTAGGACAGGGCCCGAGACCCAGTACTTC	CASSRTGPETQYF
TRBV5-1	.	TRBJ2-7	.	TGCGCCAGCAGCTTGGGAGGAGGCGAGCAGTACTTC	CASSLGGGEQYF
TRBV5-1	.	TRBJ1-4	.	TGCGCCAGCAGCCCGGAAGGGGCAACTAATGAAAAACTGTTTTTT	CASSPEGATNEKLFF
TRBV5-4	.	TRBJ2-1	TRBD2	TGTGCCAGCAGGCCGGCTAGCGGGAGCTCCTACAATGAGCAGTTCTTC	CASRPASGSSYNEQFF
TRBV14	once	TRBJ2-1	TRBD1	TGTGCCAGCAGCCTCCACCGGGACAGGGGGCTGAAGGGTTCCTACAATGAGCAGTTCTTC	CASSLHRDRGLKGSYNEQFF
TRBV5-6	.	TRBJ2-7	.	TGTGCCAGCAGCGAGATCTTGGGGGCAACCTACGAGCAGTACTTC	CASSEILGATYEQYF
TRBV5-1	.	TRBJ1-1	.	TGCGCCAGCAGCTTGTGGGGGACTTCAACTGAAGCTTTCTTT	CASSLWGTSTEAFF
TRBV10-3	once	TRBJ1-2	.	TGTGCCATCAGTGCCGGACAGCCGGGTATTTATGGCTACACCTTC	CAISAGQPGIYGYTF
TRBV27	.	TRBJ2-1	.	TGTGCCAGCAACGCCCGGGCTAGTAGGTACAATGAGCAGTTCTTC	CASNARASRYNEQFF
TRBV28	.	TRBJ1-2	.	TGTGCCAGCACCCCGGGGGGAGGAGGCCATGGCTACACCTTC	CASTPGGGGHGYTF
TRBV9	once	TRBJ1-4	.	TGTGCCAGCAGCGGATCGGGTTATCCGGGAGAAAAACTGTTTTTT	CASSGSGYPGEKLFF
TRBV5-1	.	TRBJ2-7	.	TGCGCCAGCAGCCGGGCGGTGGGGCAGAACTACGAGCAGTACTTC	CASSRAVGQNYEQYF
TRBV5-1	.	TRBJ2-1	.	TGCGCCAGCAGCTTGCCGGAGGGCTATTACAATGAGCAGTTCTTC	CASSLPEGYYNEQFF
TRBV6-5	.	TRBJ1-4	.	TGTGCCAGCAGTTACTTTGGTAATGAAAAACTGTTTTTT	CASSYFGNEKLFF
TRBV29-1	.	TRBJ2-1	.	TGCAGCGTCTGGCAGGGTTTTGGGGATTACAATGAGCAGTTCTTC	CSVWQGFGDYNEQFF
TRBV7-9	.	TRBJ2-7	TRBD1	TGTGCCAGCAGCCACCGGGACAGAGGCTACGAGCAGTACTTC	CASSHRDRGYEQYF
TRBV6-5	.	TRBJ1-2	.	TGTGCCAGCAGTTACTCGTTTGTGACAGTCCTATATGGCTACACCTTC	CASSYSFVTVLYGYTF
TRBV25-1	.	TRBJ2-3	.	TGTGCCAGCAGTATCGACCACACAGATACGCAGTATTTT	CASSIDHTDTQYF
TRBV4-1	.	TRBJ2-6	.	TGCGCCAGCAGCCAAGATATGGCCCCTGGGGCCAACGTCCTGACTTTC	CASSQDMAPGANVLTF
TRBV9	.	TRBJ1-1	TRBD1	TGTGCCAGCAGCCCCCGACAGGGGGCCTTGAACACTGAAGCTTTCTTT	CASSPRQGALNTEAFF
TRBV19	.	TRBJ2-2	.	TGTGCCAGTAGTCTTTTCAGAAACACCGGGGAGCTGTTTTTT	CASSLFRNTGELFF
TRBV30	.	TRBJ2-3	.	TGTGCCTGGAGTCCGCCGCTGTGGGTTTCAGATACGCAGTATTTT	CAWSPPLWVSDTQYF
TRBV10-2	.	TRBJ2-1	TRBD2	TGCGCCACCACTAGCGGGAGACTCGATGAGCAGTTCTTC	CATTSGRLDEQFF
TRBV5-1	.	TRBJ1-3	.	TGCGCCAGCAGTCCAAGACGGACCAGCTCTGGAAACACCATATATTTT	CASSPRRTSSGNTIYF
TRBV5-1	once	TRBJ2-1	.	TGCGCCAGCAGCGGCCGGGACGGTGCCTACAATGAGCAGTTCTTC	CASSGRDGAYNEQFF
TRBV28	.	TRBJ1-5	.	TGTGCCAGCAGTTTCTATGGGGGAGATCAGCCCCAGCATTTT	CASSFYGGDQPQHF
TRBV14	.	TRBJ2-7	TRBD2	TGTGCCAGCAGCCAAGTATCGCGGGAGAGGCGGGACGAGCAGTACTTC	CASSQVSRERRDEQYF
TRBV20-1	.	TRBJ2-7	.	TGCAGTGCTAGAGATCTGAACTTC	CSARDLNF
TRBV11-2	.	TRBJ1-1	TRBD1	TGTGCCAGCAGCTGGGGACAGTCTAGGAACACTGAAGCTTTCTTT	CASSWGQSRNTEAFF
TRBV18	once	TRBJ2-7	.	TGTGCCAGCTCACCACGGGGGGTTAGCGGCTACGAGCAGTACTTC	CASSPRGVSGYEQYF
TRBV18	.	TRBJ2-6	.	TGTGCCAGCTCACCATCGAGATCTGGGGCCAACGTCCTGACTTTC	CASSPSRSGANVLTF
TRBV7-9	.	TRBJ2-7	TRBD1	TGTGCCAGCAGCTTTGGAAACAGGGGGCGTTTTGCCTACGAGCAGTACTTC	CASSFGNRGRFAYEQYF
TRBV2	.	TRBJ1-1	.	TGTGCCAGCTCAATCTTCGGAGTTAACACTGAAGCTTTCTTT	CASSIFGVNTEAFF
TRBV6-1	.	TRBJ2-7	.	TGTGCCAGCAGCGACAGAGGGGAGCACGAGCAGTACTTC	CASSDRGEHEQYF
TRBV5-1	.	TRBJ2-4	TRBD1	TGCGCCAGCAGCTTGGCCGGGACAGGGTGGAACATTCAGTACTTC	CASSLAGTGWNIQYF
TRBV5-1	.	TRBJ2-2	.	TGCGCCAGCAGCTTCCAAGGGACCGGGGAGCTGTTTTTT	CASSFQGTGELFF
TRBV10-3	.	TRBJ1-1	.	TGTGCCATCAGTGTACAGGACATGAACACTGAAGCTTTCTTT	CAISVQDMNTEAFF
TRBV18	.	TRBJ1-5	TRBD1	TGTGCCAGCTCACCAATGGTGGCTGTACAGGGGGCAAGTCAGCCCCAGCATTTT	CASSPMVAVQGASQPQHF